The 30 T cell receptor beta chains below were found in one sample sequenced in a study of blood T cell repertoires in COVID-19 (TCRdb year 2020). Library generation was performed with the immunoSEQ multiplex PCR assay. This immuneACCESS table, as held by TCRdb, lists in-frame sequences with V and J called but not all clones. Of the missing ones, under half trace to an unresolved V gene in checked studies; the others have no known cause. Within this sample are 650,000 to 800,000 clones, with 85% to 90% of them counted one time only. The ten largest clones add up to about 0.26% of the sample. The sequencing input was peripheral blood. The receptors shown here come from a woman aged 18-30 years with acute or convalescent COVID-19.

V usage is TRBV21-1 and J usage is TRBJ1-6. TRBV21-1 has pseudogene status. The CDR3 is 10 residues long. CDR3: CATLNSPLHF. CDR3 nucleotide sequence: TGTGCCACCCTCAATTCACCCCTCCACTTT.

This rearrangement joins TRBV7-8 to TRBJ2-1, with 9 positions matching TRBD2. The CDR3 is made up of 15 amino acids. CDR1 is SGHVS, CDR2 FQNEAQ, per germline. The junction had 3 bases not matched to a gene; V was cut back by 4 bases and J by 2 bases. The CDR3 region has the DNA TGTGCCAGCAGCTCGGGCGGGGGGGCCTACAATGAGCAGTTCTTC. This codes for CASSSGGGAYNEQFF.

V gene TRBV24-1 combines with J gene TRBJ2-1; D uncertain. Trimming cost V 8 bases and J 0 bases, with 4 bases left between them. Germline V gene sequence: CDR1 KGHDR, CDR2 SFDVKD. The CDR3 has 12 residues. Written as DNA, the CDR3 is TGTGCCACCAAGAGCTCCTACAATGAGCAGTTCTTC. This gives the protein CATKSSYNEQFF.

In this sample, this clone turned up a few times. The CDR3: CASSPRQGYQPQHF. The DNA for the CDR3 is TGCGCCAGCAGCCCCAGGCAGGGTTATCAGCCCCAGCATTTT. This chain joins TRBV10-2 and TRBJ1-5; maybe TRBD1 (5 bases). V was cut by 6 bases and J by 5 bases, with 14 bases left in between. CDR1 and CDR2 from the germline V gene are WSHSY and SAAADI. The CDR3 runs to 14 residues.

The chain links TRBV6-5 to TRBJ1-5, with TRBD1 matching over 7 bases. Germline V gene data show CDR1 as MNHEY and CDR2 as SVGAGI. The J segment lost 6 bases and the V segment lost 2 bases, leaving 4 bases of the junction unmatched. This CDR3 is built from 14 residues. This CDR3 reads CASSYRGGGQPQHF. CDR3 in DNA: TGTGCCAGCAGTTACAGAGGGGGCGGTCAGCCCCAGCATTTT.

The chain combines TRBV27 with TRBJ1-1, with D possibly matching TRBD1 (6 bases). In germline, CDR1 is MNHEY, CDR2 SMNVEV (reference sequence). V was trimmed by 3 bases and J by 4 bases, leaving 27 bases between them. This CDR3 is 19 amino acids long. The CDR3 sequence: CASSFRALWGQGISTEAFF. The CDR3 DNA follows: TGTGCCAGCAGTTTTAGAGCCCTCTGGGGGCAGGGCATAAGCACTGAAGCTTTCTTT.

V gene TRBV7-2 combines with J gene TRBJ2-1, with 10 bases fitting TRBD2. Trimming took 5 bases from V and 7 from J; bases not matched to a gene: 8. This CDR3 contains 15 residues. Per germline, CDR1 SGHTA and CDR2 FQGNSA. DNA of the CDR3: TGTGCCAGCAGCATAAGACTAGCGGGTGGTAATGAGCAGTTCTTC. Amino acid sequence: CASSIRLAGGNEQFF.

The rearrangement joins TRBV12-2 to TRBJ1-5. TRBV12-2 is shown as a pseudogene. The length of the CDR3 is 15 residues. CDR3 protein: CASRLAWLAYQPQHF. The DNA for the CDR3 is TGTGCAAGTCGCTTAGCGTGGTTAGCTTATCAGCCCCAGCATTTT.

DNA for the CDR3: TGCAGCGTTGAAGATCTAAACGGGGACAGCCTCTACGAGCAGTACTTC. The encoded protein is CSVEDLNGDSLYEQYF. The chain carries TRBV29-1 and TRBJ2-7, with 7 bases identical to TRBD1. CDR1 and CDR2 from the germline V gene are SQVTM and ANQGSEA. The V and J ends lost 0 bases and 3 bases, in that order; junction bases with no gene match: 11. This CDR3 region has 16 residues.

The V and J genes are TRBV5-8 and TRBJ1-6; 7 nucleotides agree with TRBD1. Germline V gene sequence: CDR1 SGHTS, CDR2 YDEGEE. The CDR3 runs to 15 residues. With V trimmed by 2 bases and J by 9 bases, 8 bases remained unmatched. CDR3 in DNA: TGTGCCAGCAGCTTTAACAGGGGTTTGGGTTCACCCCTCCACTTT. Translating it yields CASSFNRGLGSPLHF.

The V call is TRBV7-2, the J call TRBJ1-1, with D possibly matching TRBD1 (5 bases). This CDR3 has 13 amino acids. From germline, CDR1 is SGHTA and CDR2 FQGNSA. V lost 2 bases and J 4 bases, leaving 8 bases between the germline ends. This CDR3 is CASSLLGVTEAFF. CDR3 DNA sequence: TGTGCCAGCAGCTTATTAGGGGTCACTGAAGCTTTCTTT. Supplemented by reference TRBV7-2 and TRBJ1-1, the full variable domain reads GAGVSQSPSNKVTEKGKDVELRCDPISGHTALYWYRQSLGQGLEFLIYFQGNSAPDKSGLPSDRFSAERTGGSVSTLTIQRTQQEDSAVYLCASSLLGVTEAFFGQGTRLTVV.

CDR3 DNA sequence: TGTGCCAGCAGACAGATGAACACTGAAGCTTTCTTT. Protein sequence: CASRQMNTEAFF. This sequence joins TRBV12-3 or TRBV12-4 and TRBJ1-1; D is undetermined. The V end was cut by 6 bases, the J end by 0 bases, with 5 bases between. The CDR3 covers 12 residues.

This chain joins TRBV5-5 and TRBJ2-7; 7 bases line up with TRBD1. The J segment lost 1 base and the V segment lost 3 bases, leaving 7 bases of the junction unmatched. The CDR3 is 15 residues long. Germline V gives CDR1 SGHKS, CDR2 YYEKEE (reference sequence). This CDR3 reads CASSSPRQGSYEQYF. Here the CDR3 DNA reads TGTGCCAGCAGCTCCCCTAGACAGGGTTCCTACGAGCAGTACTTC.

The J gene is TRBJ2-7, the V gene TRBV28, with 9 bases fitting TRBD1. Germline V gene data show CDR1 as MDHEN and CDR2 as SYDVKM. The V gene end was trimmed by 7 bases and the J gene end by 9 bases; junction bases not matched to a gene: 16. This CDR3 comprises 15 residues. The CDR3 DNA follows: TGTGCCAGCACCTTGAACCCGGGACAGGGAGTGGTGCAGTACTTC. It specifies CASTLNPGQGVVQYF.

This clone was counted once. J is TRBJ2-1 and V is TRBV6-2 or TRBV6-3; 7 bases map to TRBD2. J gave up 7 bases and V 4 bases, and 4 bases lay outside the gene matches. The CDR3 runs 13 residues. Germline CDR1 is MNHEY and CDR2 is SVGEGT. CDR3 DNA: TGTGCCAGCAGTTCTGGGGGGGGGAATGAGCAGTTCTTC. Its translation is CASSSGGGNEQFF.

The V and J genes are TRBV18 and TRBJ1-2; tentatively, D is TRBD1 (5 bases). CDR3 length: 14 amino acids. CDR1 and CDR2 from the germline V gene are KGHSH and LQKENI. Trimming removed 5 bases from V and 5 bases from J, with 15 bases in between. DNA of the CDR3: TGTGCCAGCTCAGGGGGGACCCCAAGGTATGGCTACACCTTC. It codes for CASSGGTPRYGYTF.

The chain employs TRBV7-3 and TRBJ1-1; 10 bases line up with TRBD1. V trimming: 5 bases; J trimming: 3 bases; junction bases outside the gene matches: 9. The germline gives CDR1 SGHTA, CDR2 FQGTGA. CDR3 size: 16 residues. The CDR3 loop is CASSAQRQGADTEAFF. CDR3 DNA sequence: TGTGCCAGCAGCGCTCAGCGACAGGGGGCTGACACTGAAGCTTTCTTT. The full variable domain, its missing parts supplied by reference TRBV7-3 and TRBJ1-1, is GAGVSQTPSNKVTEKGKYVELRCDPISGHTALYWYRQSLGQGPEFLIYFQGTGAADDSGLPNDRFFAVRPEGSVSTLKIQRTERGDSAVYLCASSAQRQGADTEAFFGQGTRLTVV.

This chain joins TRBV7-9 and TRBJ1-3; D is perhaps TRBD1 (5 bases). Looked up from germline, CDR1 is SEHNR and CDR2 is FQNEAQ (reference sequence). V was shortened by 3 bases and J by 0 bases, with 6 bases between the two germline ends. The CDR3 extends over 14 amino acids. CDR3 nucleotide sequence: TGTGCCAGCAGCTTCAGGGACTCTGGAAACACCATATATTTT. It translates to CASSFRDSGNTIYF.

The chain recombines TRBV11-2 with TRBJ1-1; 9 positions agree with TRBD1. This CDR3 is built from 19 residues. Germline V gene lookup returns CDR1 SGHAT and CDR2 FQNNGV. Unmatched junction bases numbered 13, after V lost 0 bases and J lost 2 bases. The CDR3 DNA reads as TGTGCCAGCAGCTTAGAGGCGACAAAAACGGGACAGGGCAACACTGAAGCTTTCTTT. It is translated as CASSLEATKTGQGNTEAFF.

V usage is TRBV2 and J usage is TRBJ2-3; D may be TRBD2 (5 bases). Germline CDR1 SNHLY, CDR2 FYNNEI. Trimming stripped 3 bases from V and 6 bases from J, with 13 bases between. There are 14 residues in the CDR3. CDR3 DNA sequence: TGTGCCAGCAGTGAGTTCGGGGAATGGGATACGCAGTATTTT. The encoded protein is CASSEFGEWDTQYF.

V gene TRBV6-2 or TRBV6-3 combines with J gene TRBJ1-1; the match to TRBD1 covers 8 bases. The V and J ends lost 3 bases and 7 bases, in that order; junction bases with no gene match: 7. The CDR3 covers 14 residues. Germline V gene sequence: CDR1 MNHEY, CDR2 SVGEGT. In nucleotides, the CDR3 is TGTGCCAGCAGTTATCACTTCAGGGGGCTTGAAGCTTTCTTT. This gives the protein CASSYHFRGLEAFF.

The chain employs TRBV19 and TRBJ1-5; 7 bases agree with TRBD1. The CDR3 contains 16 residues. CDR1 is LNHDA, CDR2 SQIVND, per germline (reference sequence). With 2 bases clipped from V and 0 bases from J, the junction kept 4 bases outside the gene matches. Written as DNA, the CDR3 is TGTGCCAGTAGTATAAGGGGACAGTATAGCAATCAGCCCCAGCATTTT. This gives the protein CASSIRGQYSNQPQHF.

The CDR3 DNA is TGTGCCAGCAGCCCTGAGGCTACTGAAGCTTTCTTT. Translating gives CASSPEATEAFF. V gene TRBV6-6 combines with J gene TRBJ1-1; D not certain. This CDR3 is built from 12 residues. Germline V gives CDR1 MNHNY, CDR2 SVGAGI (reference sequence). Trimming cost V 6 bases and J 5 bases, with 10 bases left between them.

V usage is TRBV28 and J usage is TRBJ1-2; 10 bases match TRBD1. The CDR3 loop spans 13 amino acids. CDR1 and CDR2 from the germline V gene are MDHEN and SYDVKM. The V gene end was trimmed by 7 bases and the J gene end by 4 bases; junction bases not matched to a gene: 3. The DNA of the CDR3 is TGTGCCAGCACTGGACAGGGGGTCTATGGCTACACCTTC. Protein product: CASTGQGVYGYTF.

The rearrangement links TRBV12-5 to TRBJ1-2; D remains unclear. The germline V and J ends were trimmed by 1 base and 10 bases, with 16 bases remaining between them. The germline CDR1 and CDR2 sequences are LGHNT and FRNRAP. This CDR3 spans 14 amino acids. In DNA form, the CDR3 reads TGTGCTAGTGGTTTGGCCGTGGCGGCTCTTGACTACACCTTC. It specifies CASGLAVAALDYTF.

The genes are TRBV27 and TRBJ2-1; weak D call: TRBD2 (5 bases). Trimming shortened V by 0 bases and J by 8 bases, and 11 bases separated the two germline ends. This CDR3 comprises 14 residues. Germline values: CDR1 MNHEY, CDR2 SMNVEV (reference sequence). CDR3 coding DNA: TGTGCCAGCAGTTTATCGGAAGGCGGGTATGAGCAGTTCTTC. It encodes CASSLSEGGYEQFF.

This chain joins TRBV4-1 and TRBJ2-7; D might be TRBD2 (7 bases). Per germline, CDR1 MGHRA and CDR2 YSYEKL. Trimming removed 3 bases at V and 2 bases at J, with 17 bases between. This CDR3 comprises 16 residues. CDR3 in amino acids: CASSQVGGDGAYEQYF. CDR3 DNA sequence: TGCGCCAGCAGCCAGGTAGGGGGGGACGGCGCCTACGAGCAGTACTTC.

This chain connects TRBV19 to TRBJ2-1, with D possibly matching TRBD2 (6 bases). The CDR3 length is 12 residues. CDR1 and CDR2 from the germline V gene are LNHDA and SQIVND (reference sequence). The V end was cut by 6 bases, the J end by 6 bases, with 9 bases between. The CDR3 spells CASSGRANEQFF. CDR3 in DNA: TGTGCCAGTAGCGGGAGAGCCAATGAGCAGTTCTTC.

The J gene is TRBJ2-7, the V gene TRBV3-1 (or the pseudogene TRBV3-2); D is possibly TRBD1 (7 bases). This CDR3 is built from 15 residues. The germline V and J ends were trimmed by 5 bases and 0 bases, with 14 bases remaining between them. Germline V lookup: CDR1 LGHDT, CDR2 YNNKEL (reference sequence). Written as DNA, the CDR3 is TGTGCCAGCAGCTTCGGACAGGACTACTCCTACGAGCAGTACTTC. Its translation is CASSFGQDYSYEQYF.

The chain joins TRBV18 to TRBJ1-1; possibly TRBD1 for D (5 bases). The germline V gene has CDR1 KGHSH and CDR2 LQKENI. The CDR3 runs to 12 residues. The ends were cut back, 3 bases at V and 5 bases at J, with 7 bases in the middle. The CDR3 DNA reads as TGTGCCAGCTCACCCAAGGGGACTGAAGCTTTCTTT. Translating it yields CASSPKGTEAFF.